These 24 T cell receptor beta chains came from one sample sequenced in a study of blood T cell repertoires in COVID-19. The method was immunoSEQ multiplex PCR; TCRdb's version includes in-frame clones alone and lacks a portion of them. This table holds around 150,000 clones, approximately 88% found once. Specimen: peripheral blood. The source of these receptors is a human donor in a cohort sampled during active COVID-19.

The chain carries TRBV27 and TRBJ2-1; D remains ambiguous. Germline assignment: CDR1 MNHEY and CDR2 SMNVEV (reference sequence). This CDR3 has 14 residues. V lost 3 bases and J lost 9, with 15 bases in between. CDR3 in amino acids: CASSFSGSSGEQFF. Written as DNA, the CDR3 is TGTGCCAGCAGTTTCTCTGGGTCATCGGGTGAGCAGTTCTTC.

The chain carries TRBV7-2 and TRBJ1-6, with D unresolved. The CDR3 extends over 15 amino acids. V lost 1 base and J 5 bases, leaving 9 bases between the germline ends. CDR1 is SGHTA, CDR2 FQGNSA, per germline. This chain's CDR3 is CASSLVGRNNSPLHF. DNA of the CDR3: TGTGCCAGCAGCTTAGTAGGCAGGAATAATTCACCCCTCCACTTT. The variable domain in full, with the rest retrieved from reference TRBV7-2 and TRBJ1-6, is GAGVSQSPSNKVTEKGKDVELRCDPISGHTALYWYRQSLGQGLEFLIYFQGNSAPDKSGLPSDRFSAERTGGSVSTLTIQRTQQEDSAVYLCASSLVGRNNSPLHFGNGTRLTVT.

This clone was detected only a few times. The chain couples TRBV2 to TRBJ1-2; TRBD1 is a possible D gene (6 bases). The V end was cut by 1 base, the J end by 0 bases, with 9 bases between. This CDR3 comprises 15 residues. CDR1 and CDR2 (germline): SNHLY, FYNNEI. CDR3: CASSEGEGANYGYTF. As DNA, the CDR3 is TGTGCCAGCAGTGAAGGGGAGGGGGCTAACTATGGCTACACCTTC.

V and J are TRBV7-8 and TRBJ1-5; no clear D gene. Germline V gene lookup returns CDR1 SGHVS and CDR2 FQNEAQ. Deletions cut 5 bases from V and 0 bases from J, with 14 bases between. The length of the CDR3 is 16 residues. CDR3: CASSPAGLYSNQPQHF. CDR3 DNA: TGTGCCAGCAGCCCCGCGGGCTTGTATAGCAATCAGCCCCAGCATTTT.

This clone has just one count. The chain employs TRBV5-6 and TRBJ2-7; D is unclear. The CDR3 length is 14 residues. CDR1 is SGHDT, CDR2 YYEEEE, per germline. V was cut by 4 bases and J by 3 bases, with 14 bases left in between. The CDR3 DNA sequence: TGTGCCAGCAGCCCATTCAGTCCCCTCTACGAGCAGTACTTC. This gives the protein CASSPFSPLYEQYF.

Only a few counts were recorded for this clone. This sequence joins TRBV4-3 and TRBJ1-6; TRBD1 might be the D (5 bases). The V gene's germline CDR1 is LGHNA and CDR2 YSLEER. The ends were cut back, 2 bases at V and 2 bases at J, with 7 bases in the middle. The CDR3 covers 15 residues. CDR3 sequence reads: CASSQSRAYNSPLHF. The CDR3 DNA follows: TGCGCCAGCAGCCAAAGCAGGGCCTATAATTCACCCCTCCACTTT.

The V and J genes are TRBV7-2 and TRBJ2-7, with 15 nucleotides matching TRBD2. Germline V gene sequence: CDR1 SGHTA, CDR2 FQGNSA. V was clipped by 5 bases and J by 6 bases; unmatched bases: 8. This CDR3 has 16 amino acids. This CDR3 is CASSGGTSGGTFEQYF. In nucleotides, the CDR3 is TGTGCCAGCAGCGGCGGGACTAGCGGGGGGACCTTCGAGCAGTACTTC.

V gene TRBV18 combines with J gene TRBJ1-5; the match to TRBD1 covers 7 bases. V was pared by 1 base and J by 3 bases, with 9 bases of the junction left unmatched. Germline V gene sequence: CDR1 KGHSH, CDR2 LQKENI. The CDR3 totals 17 residues. The CDR3 DNA reads TGTGCCAGCTCACCACTAGGTTCGGGACAGAACAATCAGCCCCAGCATTTT. Its protein is CASSPLGSGQNNQPQHF.

This sequence joins TRBV19 and TRBJ2-3, with D possibly being TRBD1 (6 bases). The CDR3 is made up of 12 amino acids. Germline CDR1 is LNHDA and CDR2 is SQIVND (reference sequence). V lost 6 bases and J lost 6, with 10 bases in between. The CDR3 nucleotides read TGTGCCAGTAGCCCAGGGGTGGATACGCAGTATTTT. Translated, it gives CASSPGVDTQYF.

This clone was found once. This chain links TRBV19 with TRBJ2-6, with TRBD1 matching 8 bases. Germline CDR1 LNHDA, CDR2 SQIVND (reference sequence). With 6 bases clipped from V and 2 bases from J, the junction kept 6 bases outside the gene matches. The CDR3 covers 16 residues. The CDR3 is CASSVDRDAGANVLTF. CDR3 nucleotides: TGTGCCAGTAGCGTGGACAGGGATGCTGGGGCCAACGTCCTGACTTTC.

The chain links TRBV5-5 to TRBJ2-3; D is ambiguous. The V end was cut by 4 bases, the J end by 1 base, with 19 bases between. The CDR3 is 17 residues long. Per germline, CDR1 SGHKS and CDR2 YYEKEE (reference sequence). In DNA, the CDR3 is TGTGCCAGCAGCCTCCCCACGACACAAACCCGCACAGATACGCAGTATTTT. Translating gives CASSLPTTQTRTDTQYF.

This chain connects TRBV4-3 to TRBJ1-5; D ambiguous. Germline values: CDR1 LGHNA, CDR2 YSLEER. CDR3 length equals 13 residues. Trimming removed 0 bases from V and 9 bases from J, with 9 bases in between. The CDR3 DNA reads TGCGCCAGCAGCCAAGAGGGGAGAGGGCCCCAGCATTTT. Translated, it gives CASSQEGRGPQHF.

In DNA form, the CDR3 reads TGTGCCAGCAGCCCGGACACCTACGAGCAGTACTTC. Translating it yields CASSPDTYEQYF. The chain combines TRBV3-1 (or the pseudogene TRBV3-2) with TRBJ2-7; perhaps TRBD1 as D (5 bases). CDR3 length: 12 residues. The germline V gene has CDR1 LGHDT and CDR2 YNNKEL (reference sequence). The V end lost 4 bases, the J end lost 2 bases, and 6 bases lay between the germline ends.

The chain is built from TRBV7-8 and TRBJ2-3, with D perhaps matching TRBD1 (6 bases). The germline V gene encodes CDR1 SGHVS and CDR2 FQNEAQ. Trimming stripped 2 bases from V and 2 bases from J, with 14 bases between. CDR3 length equals 16 residues. The CDR3 protein is CASSLRQALFTDTQYF. The CDR3 nucleotides read TGTGCCAGCAGCTTAAGACAGGCCCTATTCACAGATACGCAGTATTTT.

The rearrangement links TRBV29-1 to TRBJ2-7; 7 bases fit TRBD2. J gave up 2 bases and V 6 bases, and 13 bases lay outside the gene matches. The CDR3 length is 15 residues. Germline V CDR1 and CDR2: SQVTM, ANQGSEA. The CDR3, as DNA: TGCAGCGTGTTGGGCCGGGGGGTAGGTACCTACGAGCAGTACTTC. As protein: CSVLGRGVGTYEQYF.

The gene calls are TRBV7-6 and TRBJ2-1; TRBD2 matches 12 bases. The trim removed 5 bases at V and 2 bases at J, leaving 4 bases unmatched. The germline gives CDR1 SGHVS, CDR2 FNYEAQ. The CDR3 has 16 amino acids. In nucleotides, the CDR3 is TGTGCCAGCAGCGCCCTAGCGGGAGGGACCTACAATGAGCAGTTCTTC. Its protein product is CASSALAGGTYNEQFF.

The chain recombines TRBV5-1 with TRBJ2-5; 9 bases fit TRBD2. The J segment lost 5 bases and the V segment lost 0 bases, leaving 8 bases of the junction unmatched. The CDR3 covers 16 residues. Germline V CDR1 and CDR2: SGHRS, YFSETQ. The CDR3 DNA reads as TGCGCCAGCAGCTTGGAGGGTAGCGGGGGACTTGAGACCCAGTACTTC. Translated, it gives CASSLEGSGGLETQYF.

The chain joins TRBV12-3 or TRBV12-4 to TRBJ2-5, with D hard to call. Trimming cost V 2 bases and J 2 bases, with 6 bases left between them. The CDR3 has 13 residues. CDR3 loop: CASSLISQETQYF. The DNA for the CDR3 is TGTGCCAGCAGTTTAATCAGTCAAGAGACCCAGTACTTC.

This clone was seen a single time. The genes are TRBV28 and TRBJ1-1, with D unresolved. This CDR3 has 16 amino acids. V lost 3 bases, J lost 1 base, and 15 bases lay in between. Germline values: CDR1 MDHEN, CDR2 SYDVKM. In nucleotides, the CDR3 is TGTGCCAGCAGTTTCCGGGCCCACGCGGGGAACACTGAAGCTTTCTTT. Its translation: CASSFRAHAGNTEAFF.

This chain links TRBV18 with TRBJ2-1; 12 positions match TRBD2. Germline trimming cut 6 bases from V and 8 bases from J; bases unmatched to any gene: 8. Germline values: CDR1 KGHSH, CDR2 LQKENI. This CDR3 comprises 15 residues. CDR3 nucleotides: TGTGCCAGCTCCCTAGCGGGGGGGCCTTTTGATGAGCAGTTCTTC. This gives the protein CASSLAGGPFDEQFF.

The chain uses TRBV2 and TRBJ1-1; a possible D gene is TRBD1 (6 bases). Germline CDR1 reads SNHLY; CDR2 reads FYNNEI. V was shortened by 3 bases and J by 0 bases, with 11 bases between the two germline ends. The CDR3 extends over 15 amino acids. CDR3 DNA sequence: TGTGCCAGCAGTGAGGGCAGGGGCATGAACACTGAAGCTTTCTTT. Amino acid sequence: CASSEGRGMNTEAFF.

V usage is TRBV6-2 or TRBV6-3 and J usage is TRBJ2-7, with a possible D match to TRBD1 (5 bases). The germline CDR1 and CDR2 sequences are MNHEY and SVGEGT. V was clipped by 4 bases and J by 0 bases, with 10 bases between them. This CDR3 comprises 14 residues. CDR3 protein: CASSFSDSSYEQYF. The CDR3 DNA sequence: TGTGCCAGCAGTTTCTCTGACAGCTCCTACGAGCAGTACTTC.

DNA for the CDR3: TGCAGCGTCGTATCCCGTAGCTCCTACGAGCAGTACTTC. Translating gives CSVVSRSSYEQYF. This chain connects TRBV29-1 to TRBJ2-7; D unresolved. Germline CDR1 SQVTM, CDR2 ANQGSEA. CDR3 length: 13 residues. V gave up 6 bases and J gave up 0 bases, with 12 bases separating them.

V and J are TRBV28 and TRBJ1-2; TRBD1 is a possible D gene (6 bases). The germline gives CDR1 MDHEN, CDR2 SYDVKM. The CDR3 covers 15 residues. V was clipped by 5 bases and J by 4 bases, with 17 bases between them. As DNA, the CDR3 is TGTGCCAGCAGTCCCCGCGCATCAGGGGCCTATGGCTACACCTTC. Its translation: CASSPRASGAYGYTF.